This T cell receptor beta chain came from a study of cytomegalovirus exposure and HLA in healthy donors. Study-wide context: There were roughly 120 million unique TCR beta sequences, drawn from approximately 180 million T cells, in an earlier analysis. Points from the study as a whole: Listed as cytomegalovirus-associated were roughly 180 TCR beta chains.

The germline gives CDR1 SGHTS, CDR2 YDEGEE. Between the trimmed V and J ends, which lost 1 base and 0 bases, there was a span of 7 bases. The CDR3 is 14 amino acids. Details on this clone: Antigen unknown.

Primers included in the PCR were 60 Vbeta and 13 Jbeta primers. Sequencing was performed with immunoSEQ multiplex PCR; in TCRdb, only in-frame clones are kept and a portion is missing. The data show about 140,000 clones, 80% to 85% seen once. Sequencing input: PBMCs. The chain joins TRBV5-8 to TRBJ1-2; D is uncertain. This sequence was found in a male donor in good health and CMV-seropositive. Here the CDR3 reads CASSLRDPNYGYTF. The CDR3, as DNA: TGTGCCAGCAGCTTGAGAGATCCTAACTATGGCTACACCTTC.